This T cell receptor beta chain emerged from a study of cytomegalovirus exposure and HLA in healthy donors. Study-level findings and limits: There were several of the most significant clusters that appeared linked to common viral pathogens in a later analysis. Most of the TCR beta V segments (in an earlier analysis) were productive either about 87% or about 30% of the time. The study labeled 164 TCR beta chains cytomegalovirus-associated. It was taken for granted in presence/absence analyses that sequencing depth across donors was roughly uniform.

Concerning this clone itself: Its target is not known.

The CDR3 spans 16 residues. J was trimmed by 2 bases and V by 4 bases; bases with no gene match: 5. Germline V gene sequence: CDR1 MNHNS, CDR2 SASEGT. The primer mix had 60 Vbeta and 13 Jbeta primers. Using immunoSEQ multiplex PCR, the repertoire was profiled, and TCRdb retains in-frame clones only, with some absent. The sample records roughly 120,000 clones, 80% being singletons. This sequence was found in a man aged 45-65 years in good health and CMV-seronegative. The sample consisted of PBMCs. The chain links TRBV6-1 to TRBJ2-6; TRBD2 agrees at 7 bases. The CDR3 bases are TGTGCCAGCAGTGGGGGGGGAGGCACTGGGGCCAACGTCCTGACTTTC. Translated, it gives CASSGGGGTGANVLTF.